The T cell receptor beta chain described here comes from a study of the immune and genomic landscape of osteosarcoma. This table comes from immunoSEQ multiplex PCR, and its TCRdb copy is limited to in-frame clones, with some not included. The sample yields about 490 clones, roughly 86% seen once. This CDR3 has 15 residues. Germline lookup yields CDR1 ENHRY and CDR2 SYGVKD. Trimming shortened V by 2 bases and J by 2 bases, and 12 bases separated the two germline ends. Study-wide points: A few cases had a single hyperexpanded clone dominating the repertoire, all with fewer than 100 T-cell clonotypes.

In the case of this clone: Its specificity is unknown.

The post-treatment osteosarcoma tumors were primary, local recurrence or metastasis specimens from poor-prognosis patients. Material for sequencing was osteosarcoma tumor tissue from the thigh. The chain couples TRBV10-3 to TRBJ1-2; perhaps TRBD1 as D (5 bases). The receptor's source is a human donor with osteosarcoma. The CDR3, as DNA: TGTGCCATCAGTGAGAGTCCGTACAGGAACTATGGCTACACCTTC. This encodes CAISESPYRNYGYTF.